Listed below are T cell receptor beta chains from one sample, sequenced in a study of long-term antiretroviral therapy in people with HIV. Here immunoSEQ multiplex PCR was the method, and the copy in TCRdb shows in-frame clones only, minus some. The table lists almost 35,000 clones, about 88% of them singletons. Source: unsorted PBMCs, taken approximately 2.9 years before starting antiretroviral therapy. The receptors come from a woman between 25 and 40 years old with HIV. Each CDR3 is given with its conserved first and last residue. D genes are given only for firm matches. Some rows mark clone size as missing; the rest say once, few, many or name a class of expanded clone.

v_call	d_call	j_call	clone_size	cdr3_aa	cdr3_nt
TRBV2	TRBD1	TRBJ1-1	-	CASSGDSMNTEAFF	TGTGCCAGCAGTGGGGACAGTATGAACACTGAAGCTTTCTTT
TRBV6-1	-	TRBJ1-5	-	CASNLGSNQPQHF	TGTGCCAGCAACCTGGGGAGCAATCAGCCCCAGCATTTT
TRBV6-5	-	TRBJ2-1	-	CASGENEQFF	TGTGCCAGCGGCGAAAATGAGCAGTTCTTC
TRBV5-5	-	TRBJ1-5	-	CASSHINQPQHF	TGTGCCAGCAGCCACATCAATCAGCCCCAGCATTTT
TRBV19	-	TRBJ1-2	-	CASSRGQPMSPEGYTF	TGTGCCAGTAGTCGAGGGCAGCCGATGTCTCCGGAGGGCTACACCTTC
TRBV19	TRBD1	TRBJ1-1	once	CASTSSPRTGQAFF	TGTGCCAGTACTTCATCACCCCGGACAGGACAAGCTTTCTTT
TRBV6-5	TRBD1	TRBJ1-3	-	CASSSPGQGDTIYF	TGTGCCAGCAGTTCACCGGGACAGGGGGACACCATATATTTT
TRBV7-2	-	TRBJ2-1	once	CASSLSPAGEQFF	TGTGCCAGCAGCTTATCCCCGGCCGGCGAGCAGTTCTTC
TRBV27	-	TRBJ1-3	-	CASSSWAAGTGNTIYF	TGTGCCAGCAGTTCTTGGGCGGCAGGGACTGGAAACACCATATATTTT
TRBV5-1	-	TRBJ1-6	-	CASREGDRGASSPLHF	TGCGCCAGCAGAGAAGGAGATAGGGGGGCTAGTTCACCCCTCCACTTT
TRBV12-5	TRBD1	TRBJ1-2	few	CASGGTGGGYTF	TGTGCTAGTGGGGGGACAGGGGGTGGCTACACCTTC
TRBV15	-	TRBJ2-3	-	CATSSWGTDTQYF	TGTGCCACCAGCAGCTGGGGCACAGATACGCAGTATTTT
TRBV27	-	TRBJ2-1	-	CASSSLGERRNNEQFF	TGTGCCAGCAGTTCTTTGGGGGAGCGCCGTAACAATGAGCAGTTCTTC
TRBV6-1	-	TRBJ2-6	-	CASKQGVGANVLTF	TGTGCCAGCAAACAGGGTGTGGGGGCCAACGTCCTGACTTTC
TRBV4-2	-	TRBJ2-5	-	CASSQDPGNQETQYF	TGTGCCAGCAGCCAAGACCCGGGGAACCAAGAGACCCAGTACTTC
TRBV2	TRBD1	TRBJ1-5	-	CASSAPGTGNQPQHF	TGTGCCAGCAGTGCACCCGGGACAGGGAATCAGCCCCAGCATTTT
TRBV6-4	-	TRBJ1-1	-	CASSDSWGTEAFF	TGTGCCAGCAGTGACTCATGGGGAACTGAAGCTTTCTTT
TRBV29-1	-	TRBJ1-2	-	CSVLLPGEPRDGYTF	TGCAGCGTTCTCCTACCAGGGGAACCGCGGGATGGCTACACCTTC
TRBV7-2	-	TRBJ1-3	-	CASGHTRNTIYF	TGTGCCAGCGGCCACACCCGAAACACCATATATTTT
TRBV29-1	-	TRBJ1-1	-	CSAEWGTMNTEAFF	TGCAGCGCCGAGTGGGGAACCATGAACACTGAAGCTTTCTTT
TRBV5-1	-	TRBJ2-3	-	CASSFEDTQYF	TGCGCCAGCAGCTTCGAGGATACGCAGTATTTT
TRBV29-1	-	TRBJ2-3	-	CSADMGGTDTQYF	TGCAGCGCTGACATGGGTGGTACAGATACGCAGTATTTT
TRBV11-3	TRBD2	TRBJ2-1	-	CASSSKRGGESEQFF	TGTGCCAGCAGCTCAAAGCGGGGGGGCGAATCTGAGCAGTTCTTC
TRBV6-1	-	TRBJ1-2	once	CASSFRLGDYGYTF	TGTGCCAGCAGTTTCAGGTTAGGGGACTATGGCTACACCTTC
TRBV12-5	-	TRBJ1-5	few	CASGGWGQPQHF	TGTGCTAGTGGTGGCTGGGGTCAGCCCCAGCATTTT
TRBV7-9	-	TRBJ1-1	-	CASSVQQGESRRTEAFF	TGTGCCAGCAGCGTACAGCAGGGCGAGTCCAGAAGGACTGAAGCTTTCTTT
TRBV19	-	TRBJ2-7	-	CASGVEQYF	TGTGCCAGCGGCGTCGAGCAGTACTTC
TRBV7-9	TRBD1	TRBJ1-6	-	CASSLGDRVNSPLHF	TGTGCCAGCAGCCTGGGGGACAGGGTTAATTCACCCCTCCACTTT
TRBV10-2	-	TRBJ2-1	-	CASSELGEYNEQFF	TGCGCCAGCAGTGAGTTGGGAGAGTACAATGAGCAGTTCTTC
TRBV5-6	TRBD2	TRBJ2-2	-	CASSLVTGGATGELFF	TGTGCCAGCAGCTTGGTCACGGGGGGAGCCACCGGGGAGCTGTTTTTT
TRBV27	TRBD1	TRBJ1-2	-	CASSTSDRVIDGYTF	TGTGCCAGCAGTACCTCGGACAGGGTGATAGACGGCTACACCTTC
TRBV4-1	-	TRBJ2-7	-	CASSQNLREQYF	TGCGCCAGCAGCCAGAACCTACGAGAGCAGTACTTC
TRBV5-1	TRBD2	TRBJ2-1	-	CASSPYSGGALIHEQFF	TGCGCCAGCAGCCCGTATAGCGGGGGGGCCTTAATTCATGAGCAGTTCTTC
TRBV6-1	-	TRBJ2-3	-	CASSAEPRDTQYF	TGTGCCAGCAGTGCCGAGCCCCGAGATACGCAGTATTTT
TRBV27	-	TRBJ1-4	-	CASSLAAAANEKLFF	TGTGCCAGCAGTTTAGCGGCAGCGGCTAATGAAAAACTGTTTTTT
TRBV18	-	TRBJ1-6	few	CASSPSGNSPLHF	TGTGCCAGCTCACCGTCGGGGAATTCACCCCTCCACTTT